This entry features one T cell receptor (beta chain) sequence. Original analysis: For nucleated cells, counts were estimated from reference gene primer amplification. Here immunoSEQ multiplex PCR was the method, and the copy in TCRdb shows in-frame clones only, minus some. V and J calls and clone size come straight from that table; D and trimming were deduced from the DNA. Of over 150,000 clones listed, about 73% were seen once; the top ten hold under 2%. The sample comes from a study of blood T cell repertoires in COVID-19. Study as a whole: Some COVID-19 samples were acute and others convalescent; all came from the United States, Italy and Spain. T cells, B-cell-depleted T cells, or PBMCs provided the cDNA or gDNA that served as material.

The length of the CDR3 is 14 residues. V gave up 5 bases and J gave up 7 bases; unmatched junction bases: 7. Germline CDR1 and CDR2: LNHDA and SQIVND (reference sequence). This chain links TRBV19 with TRBJ2-4; 8 nucleotides agree with TRBD1. The specimen sequenced was peripheral blood. The sequence came from a man older than 75 with acute or convalescent COVID-19. The CDR3 spells CASSDGQGPNIQYF. CDR3 nucleotides: TGTGCCAGTAGTGATGGACAGGGACCCAACATTCAGTACTTC.